This T cell receptor (beta chain) was sequenced for a study of T cells in Graves' hyperthyroidism and ophthalmopathy (dated by TCRdb to between 2018 and 2021). Study-wide context: Peripheral blood samples were taken at the time of initial diagnosis, prior to any treatment. The study also compared thyroid tissue and blood T-cell repertoires from over 5 Graves' hyperthyroidism patients. According to the paper, TCR Vbeta CDR3 sequencing was carried out on about 140 peripheral blood samples, which came from under 50 ophthalmopathy, around 74 hyperthyroidism and some 17 progressor patients. Prospective prediction of ophthalmopathy was tested in an independent validation cohort of 18 hyperthyroidism patients and 17 patients who later progressed to ophthalmopathy. Once sampling was done, hyperthyroidism patients were given methimazole at a starting dose of 30 mg daily, whereas ophthalmopathy patients were given high-dose intravenous methylprednisolone. The 75 to 100 discovery patients were randomly divided into training and test sets at a 7:3 ratio. To identify distinguishing TCR V-J signatures, a discovery cohort of 90 to 100 patients was used, comprising approximately 40 with Graves' ophthalmopathy and 57 with stable Graves' hyperthyroidism. General conclusions and limits of the study: In cross-validation, a model built on a 13 V-J signature told ophthalmopathy apart from stable hyperthyroidism with approximately 91% sensitivity and around 83% specificity, and in testing the same model reached 80%/75%. No statistical method was used to set the sample size in advance, and investigators knew the group allocation. In validation, progression to ophthalmopathy was predicted by the model with 70.59% sensitivity and 72.22% specificity, a median of around 6.5 months before onset. Most expanded thyroid clonotypes (frequency above 0.001) were also found in blood, which suggests that blood repertoires may mirror thyroid immune responses.

The TCR beta CDR3 regions were amplified from RNA transcripts. A first-round RT-PCR of the TCR CDR3 used the HTBI primer set with the Qiagen OneStep RT-PCR kit. The libraries were constructed in a second round of multiplex PCR and then size-selected and purified. Sequencing of the libraries was done on an Illumina HiSeq2000 using paired-end 100 bp reads. Per the authors' processing: SOAPnuke was used to process the raw data, with reads discarded if the reads contained adapters or uncalled bases, had a mean Phred below 15, or lacked an exact constant-primer or identifier match. High-quality paired reads were merged using COPE v1.2.5, and each unique nucleotide sequence was defined as a clonotype. MiTCR v1.1 was used to align clonotypes to the IMGT TRBV, TRBD and TRBJ reference segments. The analysis included only V-J combinations with a frequency above 0.0001, which together covered 99% to 99.2% of the repertoires. A TCS score was defined as the ratio of F50 (clonal expansion) to E x V (chaos), with BLOSUM62-based TCRdist applied between CDR3 peptides within each V-J. Welch's t-statistics and random forest reduced 450 to 600 V-J features to fewer than 15, which were used in a naive Bayes classifier (R e1071). TCRdb took the public reads, trimmed them with fastp at Q25, ran MiXCR for clone calling and kept in-frame beta chains. Each entry merges the rows of one CDR3 protein and shows their most common DNA and genes. TCRdb, not the authors, supplied the V and J calls. Here the sample has a few hundred thousand distinct CDR3 sequences; 20% to 25% occur a single time. 49% of the sample belongs to the ten largest clones.

Ophthalmopathy patients had moderately to severely active disease, Clinical Activity Score of at least 3, NOSPECS grade of at least 4, and duration under 3 months. Patients with uncontrolled infections, other autoimmune diseases, pregnancy or lactation were excluded. Diagnoses were based on clinical symptoms, serum thyroxine and TRAb, thyroid ultrasound and orbital computed tomography. Ficoll-Paque density gradient centrifugation was used to isolate PBMCs from approximately 10 ml of fresh peripheral blood. Total RNA was extracted with Trizol reagent, and quality was checked on an Agilent 2100 Bioanalyzer. According to the germline V gene (reference sequence), CDR1 reads DFQATT and CDR2 reads SNEGSKA. For this chain, trimming is 6 bases at the V end and 7 bases at the J end, and the number of junction bases without a gene match is 11. The CDR3 contains 14 residues, cysteine and phenylalanine counted. Of the read, only the CDR3 DNA is kept; its 42 bases are in frame from base 1.

For this clonotype: Its antigen has not been determined. Base quality data are lacking; no much larger clone is found one base away.

The specimen sequenced was blood. The TCR comes from a woman in her 70s with Graves' ophthalmopathy. The receptor chain draws on TRBV20-1 and TRBJ2-1, with 8 middle bases fitting TRBD2. CDR3 protein: CSARPPGGPNEQFF. Here is the DNA: TGCAGTGCCCGCCCCCCGGGAGGGCCGAATGAGCAGTTCTTC.